This T cell receptor (beta chain) was documented in a study of blood T cell repertoires in COVID-19. Sequenced by immunoSEQ multiplex PCR; TCRdb stores in-frame clones only, minus some. The sample has some 200,000 clones; around 82% are singletons. The sequence was collected from a woman between 40 and 55 years old with acute COVID-19. Specimen: PBMCs or T cells enriched from blood (not recorded which).

CDR3: CASSFRDIFTYEQYF. The CDR3 DNA is TGTGCCAGCAGTTTCCGGGACATATTTACCTACGAGCAGTACTTC. The rearrangement joins TRBV28 to TRBJ2-7, with D possibly TRBD1 on 6 matching bases. CDR1 MDHEN and CDR2 SYDVKM come from the germline V gene. CDR3 size: 15 residues. V was clipped by 3 bases and J by 2 bases, with 14 bases between them.